What follows are 8 T cell receptor beta chains derived from one specimen sequenced in a study of cytomegalovirus exposure and HLA in healthy donors. In the PCR, 60 Vbeta and 13 Jbeta primers were used. Only in-frame clones appear in the TCRdb table, and some are missing; sequencing was by immunoSEQ multiplex PCR. Of approximately 120,000 clones in the sample, 72% were seen once. Sequenced sample: PBMCs. The receptors originated from a man aged 30-40 years in good health and CMV-seronegative.

In regard to this clone: This specimen includes other DNA sequences encoding the same CDR3. The rearrangement joins TRBV5-1 to TRBJ2-7; 7 bases agree with TRBD1. There are 14 residues in the CDR3. V lost 4 bases and J lost 0; bases outside the gene matches: 4. The germline CDR1 and CDR2 sequences are SGHRS and YFSETQ. The CDR3 region has the DNA TGCGCCAGCAGCGCCCGGGACAGCTCCTACGAGCAGTACTTC. This codes for CASSARDSSYEQYF.

Here the CDR3 reads CASSVTSRPYEQYF. CDR3 DNA: TGTGCCAGCAGTGTAACTAGCCGTCCCTACGAGCAGTACTTC. The genes are TRBV6-5 and TRBJ2-7; TRBD2 might be the D (6 bases). The CDR3 sequence is 14 residues long. The V gene's germline CDR1 is MNHEY and CDR2 SVGAGI. Trimming removed 5 bases at V and 2 bases at J, with 13 bases between.

The rearrangement links TRBV27 to TRBJ1-5; 7 bases map to TRBD1. Looked up from germline, CDR1 is MNHEY and CDR2 is SMNVEV (reference sequence). The V gene end was trimmed by 3 bases and the J gene end by 9 bases; junction bases not matched to a gene: 14. This CDR3 comprises 16 residues. The CDR3 loop is CASSFGTPTGDRPQHF. The CDR3 coding sequence is TGTGCCAGCAGTTTTGGGACCCCTACAGGGGATCGGCCCCAGCATTTT.

The chain has TRBV4-1 and TRBJ2-6, with a weak D call TRBD2 (6 bases). This CDR3 is 17 amino acids long. Germline-derived CDR1 and CDR2 are MGHRA and YSYEKL. V lost 1 base, J lost 5 bases, and 15 bases lay in between. The CDR3 DNA reads as TGCGCCAGCAGCCAAGTGTGGGGGGACCTCTGGGCCAACGTCCTGACTTTC. Amino acid sequence: CASSQVWGDLWANVLTF.

This rearrangement joins TRBV7-9 to TRBJ1-5, with TRBD1 as a possible D gene (6 bases). Germline assignment: CDR1 SEHNR and CDR2 FQNEAQ (reference sequence). V lost 4 bases to trimming and J lost 2 bases, with 18 bases between them. CDR3 length: 17 amino acids. The DNA of the CDR3 is TGTGCCAGCAGCTCCGACCGGTGGGGGGGCGGCAATCAGCCCCAGCATTTT. Amino acid sequence: CASSSDRWGGGNQPQHF.

This clone is a singleton in its sample. This chain uses TRBV5-5 with TRBJ2-7; D is perhaps TRBD2 (7 bases). Germline V gives CDR1 SGHKS, CDR2 YYEKEE (reference sequence). The CDR3 consists of 16 residues. V was shortened by 4 bases and J by 0 bases, with 17 bases between the two germline ends. The CDR3 here is CASSIPRGGSSYEQYF. CDR3 in DNA: TGTGCCAGCAGCATACCAAGGGGGGGGAGCTCCTACGAGCAGTACTTC.

The rearrangement uses TRBV20-1 and TRBJ1-5, with a tentative D call TRBD1 (5 bases). The CDR3 runs to 11 residues. The V gene lost 6 bases and the J gene lost 4 bases, with 7 bases spanning the gap. Germline V CDR1 and CDR2: DFQATT, SNEGSKA (reference sequence). The CDR3 region has the DNA TGCAGTGCAAGACAGAATCAGCCCCAGCATTTT. Protein: CSARQNQPQHF.

This sequence joins TRBV2 and TRBJ2-7, with D maybe TRBD2 (5 bases). The CDR3 length is 12 residues. The germline CDR1 and CDR2 sequences are SNHLY and FYNNEI. Trimming took off 7 bases at V and 1 base at J, with 8 bases between the two ends. The CDR3 DNA is TGTGCCAGCAACGGGGTTTCCTACGAGCAGTACTTC. Its protein product is CASNGVSYEQYF.